This TCR beta chain was retrieved from a study of CD8+CD57+ T cells in acquired aplastic anemia. The overall study: Sorted CD4+ plus CD8+ cells gave DNA averaging roughly 3.5 ug.

In patients chosen for sequencing, flow cytometry had shown CD8+CD57+ cell expansion. At the time of blood sampling, patients had not yet received any therapy. Regarding the study as a whole: Both patients and controls carried the same twenty-nine CD8+ CDR3 sequences.

Genomic DNA constituted the template upon which TCR beta VDJ and CDR3 profiling was performed. TCRdb reprocessed the reads via MiXCR and lists one record per CDR3 protein. The table has around 250,000 distinct CDR3 sequences, 82% seen once. For this clonotype: Its target is not known. Germline is not matched at one junction end, which may reflect a read error.

The CDR3 runs 15 residues. Germline V gives CDR1 SGHVS, CDR2 FQNEAQ. Sequencing was performed on sorted CD4+, CD8+, or CD8+CD57+ T cells (not recorded which) from PBMCs. This clonotype was sampled from a human donor with aplastic anemia. The chain uses TRBV7-8 and TRBJ2-1, with D maybe TRBD2 (5 bases). The CDR3 coding sequence is TGTGCCAGTAGCATAGCGAGAGGACCCGATACGCAGCATTTCTTC. Translated, it gives CASSIARGPDTQHFF.